This T cell receptor (beta chain) was retrieved from a study of cytomegalovirus exposure and HLA in healthy donors. As for the study in general: Tens of millions of unique TCRs, all from HLA-typed donors, were included in an early release of the data. Findings and limits, study-wide: The study dropped some indistinguishable V segments, TRBV6-2 and TRBV6-3 among them. Equally common other TCR beta chains were less clonally expanded than HLA-associated ones, a later analysis found. Later, TCR association rates were found to vary by HLA locus, highest for DRB1 and lowest for HLA-C.

About this clone: Its specificity is not known.

V shed 3 bases, J shed 5 bases, and the junction held 6 bases outside the gene matches. Germline CDR1 MGHRA, CDR2 YSYEKL. This CDR3 region has 15 residues. PCR primers comprised 60 Vbeta and 13 Jbeta primers. The method was immunoSEQ multiplex PCR; TCRdb's version includes in-frame clones alone and lacks a portion of them. This repertoire shows about 240,000 clones, about 80% found once; its top ten account for 8%. The receptor was derived from a woman aged 55-75 years in good health and CMV-seropositive. This chain joins TRBV4-1 and TRBJ2-1, with TRBD2 matching over 8 bases. Sequencing was performed on PBMCs. The CDR3 DNA reads TGCGCCAGCAGCCAGCCGGGACTAGGAAACAATGAGCAGTTCTTC. It translates to CASSQPGLGNNEQFF.